Shown below are 24 T cell receptor beta chains from a single sample sequenced in a study of blood T cell repertoires in COVID-19. The repertoire was sequenced with immunoSEQ multiplex PCR; TCRdb's copy has only in-frame clones and lacks some. Among some 140,000 clones listed, around 89% were seen once. Material: peripheral blood. The receptors shown here come from a man aged 45-60 years with active or convalescent COVID-19.

This chain links TRBV15 with TRBJ2-7; 11 bases align to TRBD2. The CDR3 spans 15 residues. The J segment lost 4 bases and the V segment lost 0 bases, leaving 2 bases of the junction unmatched. Germline V gene lookup returns CDR1 LNHNV and CDR2 YYDKDF (reference sequence). In DNA form, the CDR3 reads TGTGCCACCAGCAGAGATCTAGCGGGAGGTTACGAGCAGTACTTC. It encodes CATSRDLAGGYEQYF.

The chain combines TRBV30 with TRBJ1-4; 7 nucleotides align to TRBD1. The CDR3 covers 15 residues. With 0 bases clipped from V and 8 bases from J, the junction kept 9 bases outside the gene matches. Germline values: CDR1 GTSNPN, CDR2 SVGIG (reference sequence). For the CDR3, the DNA is TGTGCCTGGAGTGTACTAAGGGGGCTGGAGGAAAAACTGTTTTTT. Its translation is CAWSVLRGLEEKLFF.

CDR3 in DNA: TGCGCCAGCAAAAACAGGGGAAACACAGATACGCAGTATTTT. Translation: CASKNRGNTDTQYF. The chain is built from TRBV10-2 and TRBJ2-3; 7 bases agree with TRBD1. The CDR3 spans 14 residues. CDR1 and CDR2 (germline): WSHSY, SAAADI. The V gene end was trimmed by 7 bases and the J gene end by 2 bases; junction bases not matched to a gene: 6.

The genes are TRBV7-8 and TRBJ1-2; 10 bases fit TRBD1. Germline-derived CDR1 and CDR2 are SGHVS and FQNEAQ. V shed 5 bases and J 1 base; nucleotides not matched to a gene: 4. The CDR3 consists of 15 residues. The CDR3 loop is CASSRGQGVNYGYTF. CDR3 bases: TGTGCCAGCAGCCGCGGACAGGGGGTTAACTATGGCTACACCTTC.

The chain is built from TRBV19 and TRBJ2-2; 7 positions agree with TRBD1. The V gene's germline CDR1 is LNHDA and CDR2 SQIVND (reference sequence). V shed 5 bases, J shed 5 bases, and the junction held 11 bases outside the gene matches. The length of the CDR3 is 16 residues. The CDR3 DNA follows: TGTGCCAGTAGTCCCTGGCACAGGGGAGATACCGGGGAGCTGTTTTTT. It specifies CASSPWHRGDTGELFF.

The chain employs TRBV9 and TRBJ1-5; possible D gene TRBD1, 6 bases. The V end was cut by 3 bases, the J end by 7 bases, with 17 bases between. Germline V gene sequence: CDR1 SGDLS, CDR2 YYNGEE. The CDR3 runs to 15 residues. The DNA of the CDR3 is TGTGCCAGCAGCGCCGGTAACAGGGCTGCACAGCCCCAGCATTTT. Residues: CASSAGNRAAQPQHF.

This clone came up once. The chain employs TRBV19 and TRBJ2-3; 9 positions agree with TRBD2. The CDR3 sequence is 20 residues long. Germline-derived CDR1 and CDR2 are LNHDA and SQIVND (reference sequence). J was trimmed by 0 bases and V by 6 bases; bases with no gene match: 19. The CDR3 spells CASRGTGGGALGYSTDTQYF. Written as DNA, the CDR3 is TGTGCCAGTAGAGGGACTGGCGGGGGGGCCTTAGGGTATAGCACAGATACGCAGTATTTT.

The chain joins TRBV19 to TRBJ2-7; D not certain. CDR3 length equals 14 residues. Trimming removed 8 bases at V and 0 bases at J, with 14 bases between. CDR1 and CDR2 (germline): LNHDA, SQIVND (reference sequence). CDR3 sequence reads: CASAGSLNSYEQYF. CDR3 sequence (DNA): TGTGCCAGTGCCGGGTCCCTAAACTCCTACGAGCAGTACTTC.

The J gene is TRBJ2-6, the V gene TRBV7-6; TRBD2 is a possible D gene (5 bases). CDR1 and CDR2 (germline): SGHVS, FNYEAQ. CDR3 length: 21 amino acids. The ends were cut back, 5 bases at V and 0 bases at J, with 26 bases in the middle. CDR3 region: CASSTPEGAEVFLSGANVLTF. As DNA, the CDR3 is TGTGCCAGCAGCACCCCTGAGGGCGCCGAAGTCTTTCTCTCTGGGGCCAACGTCCTGACTTTC.

The CDR3 nucleotides read TGTGCCAGCAGTTTAACGACTAGCGGGAGGGTTAGCACAGATACGCAGTATTTT. It codes for CASSLTTSGRVSTDTQYF. The gene calls are TRBV28 and TRBJ2-3, with TRBD2 matching over 14 bases. The germline V gene has CDR1 MDHEN and CDR2 SYDVKM. CDR3 length equals 18 residues. Losses at the gene ends were 2 bases for V and 0 bases for J; bases not matched to a gene: 4.

V is TRBV10-2 and J is TRBJ2-1, with 8 nucleotides matching TRBD2. Trimming took 3 bases from V and 1 from J; bases not matched to a gene: 5. CDR1 is WSHSY and CDR2 is SAAADI in the germline V gene. This CDR3 has 16 amino acids. CDR3 region: CASSDGGARSYNEQFF. The CDR3 DNA reads TGCGCCAGCAGTGACGGGGGGGCGCGTTCCTACAATGAGCAGTTCTTC.

The chain couples TRBV4-1 to TRBJ1-6, with D uncertain. Trimming cost V 0 bases and J 8 bases, with 5 bases left between them. Germline V CDR1 and CDR2: MGHRA, YSYEKL. This CDR3 is 13 amino acids long. This chain's CDR3 is CASSQETYSPLHF. The CDR3 DNA is TGCGCCAGCAGCCAAGAGACTTATTCACCCCTCCACTTT.

The chain uses TRBV29-1 and TRBJ2-3, with TRBD2 identical over 7 bases. The germline CDR1 and CDR2 sequences are SQVTM and ANQGSEA. This CDR3 contains 13 residues. V trimming: 6 bases; J trimming: 3 bases; junction bases outside the gene matches: 6. The CDR3 reads CSVHTGLTDTQYF. CDR3 in DNA: TGCAGCGTACACACGGGACTAACAGATACGCAGTATTTT.

The CDR3 coding sequence is TGCGCCAGCAGCCAGGGTCCCGGAAACACCATATATTTT. This translates into CASSQGPGNTIYF. This chain uses TRBV5-1 with TRBJ1-3, with TRBD1 as a possible D gene (5 bases). The germline CDR1 and CDR2 sequences are SGHRS and YFSETQ. There are 13 residues in the CDR3. Between the trimmed V and J ends, which lost 4 bases and 4 bases, there was a span of 9 bases.

V usage is TRBV19 and J usage is TRBJ2-2; 8 nucleotides match TRBD2. V shed 8 bases and J 4 bases; nucleotides not matched to a gene: 3. Germline V gene data show CDR1 as LNHDA and CDR2 as SQIVND (reference sequence). This CDR3 comprises 13 residues. The CDR3 is CASAGGGTGELFF. The CDR3 bases are TGTGCCAGTGCCGGGGGGGGCACCGGGGAGCTGTTTTTT.

The chain employs TRBV11-2 and TRBJ2-5; 8 nucleotides line up with TRBD2. V was pared by 8 bases and J by 2 bases, with 7 bases of the junction left unmatched. The CDR3 covers 14 residues. Germline V gene lookup returns CDR1 SGHAT and CDR2 FQNNGV. The chain's CDR3 is CASGIAGSQETQYF. CDR3 DNA sequence: TGTGCCAGCGGAATAGCGGGATCGCAAGAGACCCAGTACTTC.

The chain joins TRBV7-2 to TRBJ2-3, with 8 bases identical to TRBD2. Germline-derived CDR1 and CDR2 are SGHTA and FQGNSA. The CDR3 length is 13 residues. Unmatched junction bases numbered 3, after V lost 8 bases and J lost 2 bases. The CDR3 DNA follows: TGTGCCAGCCGGGGGGGGAACACAGATACGCAGTATTTT. It translates to CASRGGNTDTQYF.

The sample holds one count of this clone. V is TRBV5-1 and J is TRBJ1-1, with 7 bases that match TRBD1. Germline values: CDR1 SGHRS, CDR2 YFSETQ. V shed 4 bases, J shed 1 base, and the junction held 16 bases outside the gene matches. The CDR3 is 18 residues long. DNA of the CDR3: TGCGCCAGCAGCCCGCCCATATACAGGGGCAAACAGAACACTGAAGCTTTCTTT. Translating gives CASSPPIYRGKQNTEAFF.

V gene TRBV3-1 (or the pseudogene TRBV3-2) combines with J gene TRBJ1-1; tentatively, D is TRBD1 (5 bases). Germline V gene sequence: CDR1 LGHDT, CDR2 YNNKEL (reference sequence). V shed 2 bases and J shed 0 bases, with 13 bases lying between them. The CDR3 is 16 residues long. CDR3 nucleotides: TGTGCCAGCAGCCAATTGGGGTCAGGGTTGAACACTGAAGCTTTCTTT. This codes for CASSQLGSGLNTEAFF.

The chain combines TRBV19 with TRBJ1-5, with D uncertain. Germline V gene lookup returns CDR1 LNHDA and CDR2 SQIVND (reference sequence). Trimming took 5 bases from V and 0 from J, leaving 2 bases between them. The CDR3 totals 12 residues. The CDR3 DNA reads as TGTGCCAGTAGTTATAGCAATCAGCCCCAGCATTTT. It specifies CASSYSNQPQHF.

The chain has TRBV24-1 and TRBJ2-5; 7 bases are shared with TRBD1. From germline, CDR1 is KGHDR and CDR2 SFDVKD. The CDR3 has 15 amino acids. The trim removed 1 base at V and 4 bases at J, leaving 5 bases unmatched. The CDR3 loop reads CATSDLPGGVETQYF. The DNA for the CDR3 is TGTGCCACCAGTGATTTACCAGGGGGTGTAGAGACCCAGTACTTC.

The genes are TRBV5-1 and TRBJ1-5; 7 bases line up with TRBD1. Germline assignment: CDR1 SGHRS and CDR2 YFSETQ. V lost 0 bases to trimming and J lost 2 bases; unmatched junction nucleotides: 2. This CDR3 is 15 amino acids long. CDR3: CASSLGQGGNQPQHF. The CDR3 DNA follows: TGCGCCAGCAGCTTGGGGCAGGGGGGCAATCAGCCCCAGCATTTT.

The chain is built from TRBV10-2 and TRBJ2-2; 9 bases agree with TRBD2. The V gene's germline CDR1 is WSHSY and CDR2 SAAADI. The J segment lost 2 bases and the V segment lost 7 bases, leaving 5 bases of the junction unmatched. This CDR3 has 15 residues. DNA of the CDR3: TGCGCCAGCACCCCGGGACTAGCCAACACCGGGGAGCTGTTTTTT. This sequence encodes CASTPGLANTGELFF.

The rearrangement uses TRBV19 and TRBJ1-4; 9 positions match TRBD1. V lost 5 bases and J lost 3; bases outside the gene matches: 4. From germline, CDR1 is LNHDA and CDR2 SQIVND (reference sequence). There are 15 residues in the CDR3. The CDR3 loop reads CASSAGTGSNEKLFF. The CDR3 nucleotides are TGTGCCAGTAGTGCCGGGACAGGGTCTAATGAAAAACTGTTTTTT.